This TCR beta chain was profiled in a study of T cells in Graves' hyperthyroidism and ophthalmopathy. General study findings and limits: Researchers found most expanded thyroid clonotypes above 0.001 in blood as well.

This clonotype was found many times. The antigen remains undetermined. There are 11 residues in the CDR3. In germline, CDR1 is GTSNPN, CDR2 SVGIG (reference sequence). Between the trimmed V and J ends, which lost 8 bases and 3 bases, there was a span of 8 bases. There were TCR beta CDR3 regions amplified from RNA transcripts. The TCR CDR3 was amplified in a first-round RT-PCR using the HTBI primer set. MiXCR, run by TCRdb on the multiplex PCR reads, gives a single entry per CDR3 protein. The table has nearly 600,000 distinct CDR3 sequences, around 14% seen once. Hyperthyroidism was newly diagnosed in patients aged 18 to 65 (duration under 2 months). Uncontrolled infection, other autoimmune disease, pregnancy and lactation each barred patients from inclusion.

This clonotype was obtained from a woman younger than 45 with Graves' hyperthyroidism that later progressed to Graves' ophthalmopathy. The chain carries TRBV30 and TRBJ2-1, with a tentative D call TRBD2 (6 bases). The sequencing input was blood. CDR3 nucleotides: TGTGCCGCGGACTACTACAATGAGCAGTTCTTC. Its translation is CAADYYNEQFF.